This T cell receptor beta chain was found in a study of T-cell reconstitution after alpha-beta-depleted transplantation in children. V was clipped by 5 bases and J by 5 bases; unmatched bases: 10. The germline V gene has CDR1 KGHSH and CDR2 LQKENI. The length of the CDR3 is 18 residues. As it was prepared, the TCRbeta library received unique molecular identifiers. TCRdb re-called the PCR reads through MiXCR, storing one row per CDR3 protein. The sample has approximately 200,000 distinct CDR3 sequences, about 14% seen once. In its sample, this clonotype was seen many times. Sequenced material: PBMCs from the stem cell graft donor, taken from the stem cell graft. The sequence came from a human donor who donated a stem cell graft to a child with acute lymphoblastic leukemia. J is TRBJ2-2 and V is TRBV18; 14 bases line up with TRBD2. Written as DNA, the CDR3 is TGTGCCAGCTCAGCGACCGGGACTAGCGGGAGTAGGACCGGGGAGCTGTTTTTT. As protein: CASSATGTSGSRTGELFF.